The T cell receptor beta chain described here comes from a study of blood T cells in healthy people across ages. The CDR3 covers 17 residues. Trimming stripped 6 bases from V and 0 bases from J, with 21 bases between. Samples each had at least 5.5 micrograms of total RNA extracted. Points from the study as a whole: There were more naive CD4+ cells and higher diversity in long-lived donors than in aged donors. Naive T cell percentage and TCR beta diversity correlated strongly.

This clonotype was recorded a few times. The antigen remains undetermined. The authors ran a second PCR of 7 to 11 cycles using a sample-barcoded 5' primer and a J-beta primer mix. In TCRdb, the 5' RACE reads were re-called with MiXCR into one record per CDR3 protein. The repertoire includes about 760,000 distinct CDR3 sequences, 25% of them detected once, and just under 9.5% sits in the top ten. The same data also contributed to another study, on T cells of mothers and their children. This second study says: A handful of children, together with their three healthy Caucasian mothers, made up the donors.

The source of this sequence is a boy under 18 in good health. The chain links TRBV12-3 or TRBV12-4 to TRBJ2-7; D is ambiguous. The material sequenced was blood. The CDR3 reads CASSLRVLADPSYEQYF. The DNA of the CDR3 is TGTGCCAGCAGCCTACGGGTCTTGGCCGATCCCTCCTACGAGCAGTACTTC.